This T cell receptor (beta chain) was recovered during a study of beta chain features in type 1 diabetes. Study background: Healthy donors and patients showed comparable age, gender and cell yields. There were some 98 million sorted cells examined across all samples.

Cell sorting via CD45RO/CCR7/CD25/CD127/CD95/CD27 was performed to obtain CD4+ naive, central memory, regulatory and stem cell-like memory cells. This clone has only a few counts. Its antigen is unidentified. The sequenced template was cDNA made from the entire isolated RNA. Sequenced by immunoSEQ multiplex PCR; TCRdb stores in-frame clones only, minus some. Of some 400,000 clones in the sample, roughly 16% were seen once. The J segment lost 2 bases and the V segment lost 4 bases, leaving 5 bases of the junction unmatched. The V gene's germline CDR1 is SGHTA and CDR2 FQGNSA. This CDR3 comprises 14 residues. Study-wide results and caveats: The question of HLA type influencing TCRB rearrangement was one that remained unresolved here.

The V and J genes are TRBV7-2 and TRBJ2-7; 7 bases match TRBD1. The sample consisted of naive CD4+ T cells from blood. The sequence derives from a woman between 18 and 29 years old in good health. This CDR3 reads CASSSRQGTYEQYF. The CDR3 DNA reads TGTGCCAGCAGCTCTAGACAGGGAACCTACGAGCAGTACTTC.